This TCR beta chain was documented in a study of blood T cell repertoires in COVID-19. This clone was detected only once. Residents of about two dozen US areas, aged roughly 18 to 90 years, made up the participants. Participant-given clinical history determined each cohort assignment. Donors in Cohort 3 counted as recovered after two negative PCRs, clearance, or symptom resolution. How the authors handled the data: For nucleated cells, counts were estimated from reference gene primer amplification. Produced via immunoSEQ multiplex PCR; TCRdb's table is partial and in-frame only. Clonal size and the V and J genes are those of that table, whereas D and trimming came from the DNA. This table has over 250,000 clones, over 85% appearing once. The CDR3 loop spans 14 amino acids. Germline V gene data show CDR1 as MNHEY and CDR2 as SVGAGI. Trimming stripped 6 bases from V and 1 base from J, with 12 bases between.

The sequencing input was PBMCs or T cells enriched from blood (not recorded which). The chain links TRBV6-5 to TRBJ2-5; possibly TRBD2 for D (5 bases). The receptor was isolated from a man between 60 and 75 years old who had recovered from COVID-19. The CDR3 DNA sequence: TGTGCCAGCAGCCCAACCCGGGGCCAAGAGACCCAGTACTTC. This gives the protein CASSPTRGQETQYF.